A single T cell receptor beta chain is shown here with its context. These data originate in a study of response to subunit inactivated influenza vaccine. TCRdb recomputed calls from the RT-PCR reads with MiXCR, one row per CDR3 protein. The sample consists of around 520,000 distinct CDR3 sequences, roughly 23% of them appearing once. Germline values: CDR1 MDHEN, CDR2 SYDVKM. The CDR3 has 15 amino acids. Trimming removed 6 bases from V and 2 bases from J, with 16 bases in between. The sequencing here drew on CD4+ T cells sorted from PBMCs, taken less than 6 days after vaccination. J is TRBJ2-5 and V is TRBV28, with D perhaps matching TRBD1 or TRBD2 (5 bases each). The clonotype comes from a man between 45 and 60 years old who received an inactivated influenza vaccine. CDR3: CASRGRGGGQETQYF. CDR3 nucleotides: TGTGCCAGCAGGGGGCGTGGAGGCGGACAAGAGACCCAGTACTTC.